The 29 T cell receptor beta chains below come from one sample, sequenced in a study of shared clonotypes between healthy human individuals. Sequencing was performed with immunoSEQ multiplex PCR; in TCRdb, only in-frame clones are kept and a portion is missing. Among millions of clones listed, around 94% were seen once. The sample taken for sequencing was naive CD4+ T cells sorted from blood. Subset described: CD45RA+ positively selected. These TCRs come from a man younger than 30 in good health.

A word on this clone: Other DNA sequences of this sample code for an identical CDR3. This sequence joins TRBV18 and TRBJ1-1; tentative D call: TRBD1 (5 bases). CDR1 and CDR2 (germline): KGHSH, LQKENI. The CDR3 runs to 15 residues. Deletions cut 6 bases from V and 0 bases from J, with 14 bases between. The CDR3 DNA is TGTGCCAGCTCTCCGCCAGGGAGGGTGAACACTGAAGCTTTCTTT. Translation: CASSPPGRVNTEAFF.

This clone has only a few counts. V is TRBV19 and J is TRBJ1-1; tentative D call: TRBD1 (5 bases). The CDR3 runs 14 residues. V was pared by 7 bases and J by 3 bases, with 15 bases between. Germline CDR1 LNHDA, CDR2 SQIVND (reference sequence). Here the CDR3 DNA reads TGTGCCAGTAAAAAGATGGGGCCTGACACTGAAGCTTTCTTT. Translated: CASKKMGPDTEAFF.

This clone was seen just once. The chain is built from TRBV5-1 and TRBJ2-7; 9 nucleotides align to TRBD1. Germline CDR1 SGHRS, CDR2 YFSETQ. This CDR3 comprises 13 residues. The V gene end was trimmed by 5 bases and the J gene end by 4 bases; junction bases not matched to a gene: 4. CDR3 in DNA: TGCGCCAGCAGGGGACAGGGCCATTACGAGCAGTACTTC. Translation gives CASRGQGHYEQYF.

V usage is TRBV28 and J usage is TRBJ1-2; D gene unclear. Per germline, CDR1 MDHEN and CDR2 SYDVKM. This CDR3 is built from 13 residues. V was clipped by 3 bases and J by 8 bases, with 13 bases between them. CDR3 coding DNA: TGTGCCAGCAGTTTCGGACTCCTGCCCGGCTACACCTTC. It codes for CASSFGLLPGYTF.

The chain combines TRBV5-1 with TRBJ2-3; no reliable D call. There are 12 residues in the CDR3. Per the germline V gene, CDR1 is SGHRS and CDR2 is YFSETQ. Trimming cost V 7 bases and J 5 bases, with 11 bases left between them. This CDR3 is CASSKGLDTQYF. The CDR3 region has the DNA TGCGCCAGCTCCAAGGGATTAGATACGCAGTATTTT.

This chain uses TRBV9 with TRBJ1-5; 8 bases fit TRBD1. V trimming: 3 bases; J trimming: 7 bases; junction bases outside the gene matches: 15. Germline CDR1 is SGDLS and CDR2 is YYNGEE. The CDR3 has 17 amino acids. The CDR3 region has the DNA TGTGCCAGCAGCGCCAGGATAACAGGGGGAACAGGGCAGCCCCAGCATTTT. Translated: CASSARITGGTGQPQHF.

The chain joins TRBV10-3 to TRBJ1-3; 7 bases match TRBD1. The CDR3 has 16 residues. With V trimmed by 6 bases and J by 2 bases, 10 bases remained unmatched. Germline V gene lookup returns CDR1 ENHRY and CDR2 SYGVKD. The CDR3 DNA reads as TGTGCCATCAGCCGGGACAGCTCTAGAACTGGAAACACCATATATTTT. Amino acids: CAISRDSSRTGNTIYF.

DNA for the CDR3: TGTGCCATCAGTGGCGCCTACAATGAGCAGTTCTTC. Its translation: CAISGAYNEQFF. The chain uses TRBV10-3 and TRBJ2-1; D remains ambiguous. This CDR3 contains 12 residues. V was clipped by 4 bases and J by 2 bases, with 3 bases between them. The germline gives CDR1 ENHRY, CDR2 SYGVKD.

This clone has only a few counts. The chain joins TRBV11-2 to TRBJ1-2; 8 bases fit TRBD1. This CDR3 has 13 amino acids. Germline loops: CDR1 SGHAT, CDR2 FQNNGV. V shed 5 bases and J 7 bases; nucleotides not matched to a gene: 6. In DNA form, the CDR3 reads TGTGCCAGCAGCCCTCGGACAGGGTCTGGCTACACCTTC. It specifies CASSPRTGSGYTF.

The rearrangement uses TRBV6-6 and TRBJ2-7, with 7 bases identical to TRBD1. V gave up 5 bases and J gave up 0 bases; unmatched junction bases: 4. CDR3 length: 14 residues. Germline CDR1 MNHNY, CDR2 SVGAGI (reference sequence). CDR3 bases: TGTGCCAGCAGTGACGGGGACAGCTCCTACGAGCAGTACTTC. This encodes CASSDGDSSYEQYF.

This chain joins TRBV10-3 and TRBJ2-7; no reliable D call. Looked up from germline, CDR1 is ENHRY and CDR2 is SYGVKD. Trimming removed 3 bases at V and 2 bases at J, with 11 bases between. The CDR3 extends over 14 amino acids. The CDR3 DNA reads as TGTGCCATCAGTGAACAGTCGACCACCTACGAGCAGTACTTC. Protein product: CAISEQSTTYEQYF.

This chain joins TRBV27 and TRBJ1-2; a possible D gene is TRBD1 (5 bases). The germline gives CDR1 MNHEY, CDR2 SMNVEV (reference sequence). V shed 5 bases and J shed 2 bases, with 24 bases lying between them. The CDR3 is 18 residues long. The CDR3 region is CASSQLTPQGAFNYGYTF. CDR3 sequence (DNA): TGTGCCAGCAGTCAACTAACCCCGCAAGGGGCATTCAACTATGGCTACACCTTC.

The V call is TRBV7-2, the J call TRBJ2-3; D might be TRBD1 (6 bases). Germline loops: CDR1 SGHTA, CDR2 FQGNSA. The CDR3 is 13 residues long. The ends were cut back, 5 bases at V and 4 bases at J, with 10 bases in the middle. CDR3 amino acids: CASSKRTADTQYF. CDR3 in DNA: TGTGCCAGCAGCAAACGGACAGCAGATACGCAGTATTTT. The variable domain in full, completed from reference TRBV7-2 and TRBJ2-3, reads GAGVSQSPSNKVTEKGKDVELRCDPISGHTALYWYRQSLGQGLEFLIYFQGNSAPDKSGLPSDRFSAERTGGSVSTLTIQRTQQEDSAVYLCASSKRTADTQYFGPGTRLTVL.

The gene calls are TRBV5-3 and TRBJ1-4, with D unresolved. TRBV5-3 is an ORF for which the function is uncertain. The CDR3 sequence is 13 residues long. As DNA, the CDR3 is TGTGCTACGGACCGGGAACTAAGTGAAAAACTGTTTTTT. This codes for CATDRELSEKLFF.

This sequence joins TRBV6-5 and TRBJ1-1; D not certain. Per germline, CDR1 MNHEY and CDR2 SVGAGI. This CDR3 is built from 11 residues. Between the trimmed V and J ends, which lost 6 bases and 11 bases, there was a span of 13 bases. The CDR3 here is CASRGARSAFF. CDR3 sequence (DNA): TGTGCCAGCAGGGGCGCGAGGAGCGCTTTCTTT.

This chain connects TRBV4-3 to TRBJ1-4, with D uncertain. V shed 0 bases and J shed 7 bases, with 12 bases lying between them. The germline CDR1 and CDR2 sequences are LGHNA and YSLEER. The CDR3 spans 15 residues. In DNA form, the CDR3 reads TGCGCCAGCAGCCAAGATCATCGACTGTCTGAAAAACTGTTTTTT. It translates to CASSQDHRLSEKLFF.

The genes are TRBV7-2 and TRBJ2-1, with 7 bases lining up with TRBD2. The CDR3 runs to 19 residues. Germline CDR1 SGHTA, CDR2 FQGNSA. The V gene end was trimmed by 2 bases and the J gene end by 6 bases; junction bases not matched to a gene: 19. The CDR3 loop is CASSLLPGVGLAARNEQFF. Here the CDR3 DNA reads TGTGCCAGCAGCTTATTACCAGGTGTCGGGCTAGCGGCGCGCAATGAGCAGTTCTTC. Based on the CDR3 plus reference TRBV7-2 and TRBJ2-1, the full variable domain is GAGVSQSPSNKVTEKGKDVELRCDPISGHTALYWYRQSLGQGLEFLIYFQGNSAPDKSGLPSDRFSAERTGGSVSTLTIQRTQQEDSAVYLCASSLLPGVGLAARNEQFFGPGTRLTVL.

The chain joins TRBV7-2 to TRBJ2-1, with 8 bases fitting TRBD1. Trimming at V came to 4 bases and at J to 1 base, leaving 6 bases not matched to a gene. From germline, CDR1 is SGHTA and CDR2 FQGNSA. The CDR3 extends over 16 amino acids. In DNA, the CDR3 is TGTGCCAGCAGCTCCACAGGACAGGGTTCCTACAATGAGCAGTTCTTC. Translated, it gives CASSSTGQGSYNEQFF.

The chain carries TRBV6-5 and TRBJ2-7, with D perhaps matching TRBD2 (5 bases). In germline, CDR1 is MNHEY, CDR2 SVGAGI. The CDR3 totals 11 residues. Trimming stripped 6 bases from V and 4 bases from J, with 7 bases between. The CDR3 sequence is CASRLGYEQYF. In nucleotides, the CDR3 is TGTGCCAGCAGACTAGGGTACGAGCAGTACTTC.

The chain employs TRBV5-1 and TRBJ1-1; 9 bases match TRBD1. The CDR3 contains 15 residues. After removal of 5 bases from V and 4 bases from J, the junction contained 9 bases not matched to a gene. The germline V gene has CDR1 SGHRS and CDR2 YFSETQ. Here the CDR3 reads CASRVTGGSGTEAFF. CDR3 sequence (DNA): TGCGCCAGCAGGGTGACAGGGGGATCGGGCACTGAAGCTTTCTTT.

The chain links TRBV5-6 to TRBJ2-3; D unresolved. Germline V gene sequence: CDR1 SGHDT, CDR2 YYEEEE. Trimming left V 9 bases short and J 2 bases short, with 13 bases between. There are 13 residues in the CDR3. This chain's CDR3 is CATSFGDTDTQYF. CDR3 in DNA: TGTGCCACCTCTTTCGGCGACACAGATACGCAGTATTTT.

The chain recombines TRBV29-1 with TRBJ2-5; 14 bases are a match to TRBD2. This CDR3 is 14 amino acids long. Germline V gives CDR1 SQVTM, CDR2 ANQGSEA. V shed 4 bases and J 5 bases; nucleotides not matched to a gene: 3. CDR3 DNA sequence: TGCAGCGTTGCCGGGACTAGCGGGAGCGAGACCCAGTACTTC. It specifies CSVAGTSGSETQYF.

V is TRBV30 and J is TRBJ2-3; D uncertain. V lost 3 bases to trimming and J lost 0 bases, with 7 bases between them. The germline gives CDR1 GTSNPN, CDR2 SVGIG (reference sequence). There are 13 residues in the CDR3. The CDR3 DNA reads as TGTGCCTGGAGACCTCCTAGCACAGATACGCAGTATTTT. This gives the protein CAWRPPSTDTQYF.

In the case of this clone: Other DNA sequences of this sample code for an identical CDR3. The chain employs TRBV15 and TRBJ1-2; D may be TRBD1 (5 bases). The CDR3 runs 15 residues. From germline, CDR1 is LNHNV and CDR2 YYDKDF (reference sequence). V was trimmed by 0 bases and J by 2 bases, leaving 10 bases between them. The CDR3 coding sequence is TGTGCCACCAGCAGAGATCGAGGGGCAAACTATGGCTACACCTTC. Translated, it gives CATSRDRGANYGYTF.

The CDR3 reads CASSQDHPSGGSGTDTQYF. The DNA for the CDR3 is TGCGCCAGCAGCCAAGATCACCCTAGCGGGGGCTCCGGCACAGATACGCAGTATTTT. The chain uses TRBV4-1 and TRBJ2-3, with 10 bases that match TRBD2. The junction had 10 bases not matched to a gene; V was cut back by 0 bases and J by 1 base. CDR1 is MGHRA and CDR2 is YSYEKL in the germline V gene. This CDR3 is 19 amino acids long.

CDR3 residues: CASSARGRAASGEQFF. The CDR3 coding sequence is TGTGCCAGCAGCGCCCGGGGGAGGGCCGCCTCGGGTGAGCAGTTCTTC. The rearrangement links TRBV9 to TRBJ2-1; TRBD2 agrees at 7 bases. The trim removed 3 bases at V and 9 bases at J, leaving 15 bases unmatched. This CDR3 contains 16 residues. Germline assignment: CDR1 SGDLS and CDR2 YYNGEE.

The V and J genes are TRBV5-1 and TRBJ1-2; TRBD1 aligns across 7 bases. The CDR3 sequence is 17 residues long. Trimming removed 4 bases from V and 5 bases from J; junction bases left unmatched: 17. The V gene's germline CDR1 is SGHRS and CDR2 YFSETQ. CDR3 residues: CASSPIYGQDHWYGYTF. The CDR3 nucleotides are TGCGCCAGCAGCCCTATCTACGGACAGGATCACTGGTATGGCTACACCTTC.

V usage is TRBV7-3 and J usage is TRBJ2-7; 9 bases are a match to TRBD1. The CDR3 is 14 residues long. After removal of 5 bases from V and 5 bases from J, the junction contained 7 bases not matched to a gene. Per germline, CDR1 SGHTA and CDR2 FQGTGA. For the CDR3, the DNA is TGTGCCAGCAGCCTGACCGGGACAGGGAACGAGCAGTACTTC. Translating it yields CASSLTGTGNEQYF.

This chain links TRBV5-4 with TRBJ2-7; 12 bases are shared with TRBD2. V lost 5 bases, J lost 7 bases, and 10 bases stayed unmatched. This CDR3 has 15 residues. Germline V gene lookup returns CDR1 SGHNT and CDR2 YYREEE (reference sequence). CDR3 sequence: CASRLAGGPIAEQYF. Here the CDR3 DNA reads TGTGCCAGCAGGCTAGCGGGAGGGCCTATAGCTGAGCAGTACTTC.